This T cell receptor beta chain was recorded in a study of cytomegalovirus exposure and HLA in healthy donors. The PCR used 60 Vbeta and 13 Jbeta primers. Sequencing used immunoSEQ multiplex PCR; TCRdb keeps in-frame clones, though not all of them. The sample contains fewer than 95,000 clones, around 76% of which appear only once. Of note for this clone: What it binds is unknown. Relative to the germline gene, one junction end is altered; a read error may explain this.

Whole-study results and caveats: With high specificity and sensitivity, the classifier reportedly diagnosed cytomegalovirus status.

The sequencing input was PBMCs. The sequence came from a man aged 30 to 45 in good health and CMV-seronegative.

The chain's CDR3 is CASSKAPTGVSYEQYF. The CDR3 coding sequence is TGTGCCAGCAGTAAAGCCCCGACAGGCGTTTCCTACGAGCAGTACTTC. The V and J genes are TRBV6-1 and TRBJ2-5, with D possibly TRBD1 on 6 matching bases. The J call may be in error: the DNA end matches TRBJ2-7 better. CDR3 length equals 16 residues. Germline CDR1 reads MNHNS; CDR2 reads SASEGT.